The rows below give T cell receptor beta chains drawn from one sample of a study of blood T cell repertoires in COVID-19. The table came from immunoSEQ multiplex PCR; TCRdb's copy has only in-frame clones and leaves some out. The table records 200,000 to 300,000 clones, 86% of them present only once. The material sequenced was peripheral blood. The receptors derive from a man younger than 40 with active or convalescent COVID-19. Each CDR3 is given with its conserved first and last residue. A D gene is named only where the DNA matches it firmly. Size is stated for part of the rows, as once, few or many counts, or as a class when the clone is expanded.

size	D	V	J	DNA	CDR3
-	TRBD2	TRBV18	TRBJ2-7	TGTGCCAGCTCACCTAGGGTTAGCGGGGAAAACGAGCAGTACTTC	CASSPRVSGENEQYF
-	-	TRBV4-1	TRBJ1-1	TGCGCCAGCAGCCAAGTTCAGGGCGGAACTGAAGCTTTCTTT	CASSQVQGGTEAFF
-	TRBD2	TRBV2	TRBJ2-5	TGTGCCAGATCATCGACTAGCGGGGGTCAAGAGACCCAGTACTTC	CARSSTSGGQETQYF
-	-	TRBV3-1/TRBV3-2	TRBJ2-3	TGTGCCAGCAGCTCCAATATAGTCAGCACAGATACGCAGTATTTT	CASSSNIVSTDTQYF
-	TRBD2	TRBV9	TRBJ2-3	TGTGCCAGCAGCGTAGGCCCCTCGAGTAGCGGGGGGGGGACGCAGTATTTT	CASSVGPSSSGGGTQYF
-	TRBD1	TRBV5-8	TRBJ1-1	TGTGCCAGCAGCGCCGGGACAGGAGCTTTCTTT	CASSAGTGAFF
-	TRBD2	TRBV9	TRBJ2-1	TGTGCCAGCAGCGTAGGGGCTAGCGGCGCCTCCTACAATGAGCAGTTCTTC	CASSVGASGASYNEQFF
-	TRBD1	TRBV5-1	TRBJ1-2	TGCGCCAGCAGCGACAGGGACAGGGACCGTGGCTACACCTTC	CASSDRDRDRGYTF
-	-	TRBV4-3	TRBJ2-2	TGCGCCAGCAGCCGGAGTACAGGTGACACCGGGGAGCTGTTTTTT	CASSRSTGDTGELFF
-	-	TRBV6-5	TRBJ2-3	TGTGCCAGCAGTTACTCGCTGGGGGGTCCCCAGTATTTT	CASSYSLGGPQYF
-	TRBD1	TRBV5-1	TRBJ1-6	TGCGCCAGCAGCTTGGGACAGGGGGCAAATTCACCCCTCCACTTT	CASSLGQGANSPLHF
-	-	TRBV5-8	TRBJ1-1	TGTGCCAGCAGCTTCCATTTGAACACTGAAGCTTTCTTT	CASSFHLNTEAFF
-	-	TRBV5-1	TRBJ1-1	TGCGCCAGCAGGCCCCAATCGGAGGCGAACACTGAAGCTTTCTTT	CASRPQSEANTEAFF
-	-	TRBV7-3	TRBJ1-1	TGTGCCAGCAGCTTCGCGGCGAACACTGAAGCTTTCTTT	CASSFAANTEAFF
-	-	TRBV3-1/TRBV3-2	TRBJ1-2	TGTGCCAGCAGCTCCCCAGTCTATGGCTACACCTTC	CASSSPVYGYTF
-	TRBD1	TRBV4-3	TRBJ1-2	TGCGCCAGCAGCCAAGAGGGGATCGGGACAGGGGTGAATGGCTACACCTTC	CASSQEGIGTGVNGYTF
-	TRBD2	TRBV18	TRBJ2-5	TGTGCCAGCTCACCCCCTAGCGGGGATTTTGAGACCCAGTACTTC	CASSPPSGDFETQYF
few	-	TRBV9	TRBJ2-3	TGTGCCAGCAGCGTAGCTCGACAGGATTCCACAGATACGCAGTATTTT	CASSVARQDSTDTQYF
-	-	TRBV4-3	TRBJ2-3	TGCGCCAGCAGCCAATGGTCAGTAGCCCCCCCGATCAGGGGAAGCACAGATACGCAGTATTTT	CASSQWSVAPPIRGSTDTQYF
-	TRBD2	TRBV27	TRBJ2-7	TGTGCCAGCAGTTCCCCGCGCTCGGGGGGGCTCACCTACGAGCAGTACTTC	CASSSPRSGGLTYEQYF
-	-	TRBV5-8	TRBJ1-6	TGTGCCAGCAGCTTGAATGTTGGCGGGTCACCCCTCCACTTT	CASSLNVGGSPLHF
once	TRBD1	TRBV27	TRBJ1-5	TGTGCCAGCAGTTTTACAGGGGCTTACAATCAGCCCCAGCATTTT	CASSFTGAYNQPQHF
-	-	TRBV11-2	TRBJ2-7	TGTGCCAGCAGCCCGCCGGGACATACCTACGAGCAGTACTTC	CASSPPGHTYEQYF
-	-	TRBV7-9	TRBJ2-5	TGTGCCAGCAGAAGTAGGGGAACAGAAAAAGAGACCCAGTACTTC	CASRSRGTEKETQYF